A single T cell receptor (beta chain) is shown here with its context. Its antigen remains unknown. Germline values: CDR1 KGHDR, CDR2 SFDVKD. V was cut by 4 bases and J by 10 bases, with 7 bases left in between. CDR3 length: 11 amino acids. It was by quantitative 5'-RACE with molecular barcodes that TCR beta libraries were made. TCRdb reanalysed the 5' RACE reads using MiXCR and keeps one entry per CDR3 protein. The sample gives more than 150,000 distinct CDR3 sequences, over 15% of which show up once; approximately 4% is in the top ten. These data come from a study of CD8 T cells in ankylosing spondylitis. Study-wide findings and caveats: Some motif variants had been reported before (in reactive arthritis synovial fluid and blood).

Sequenced: blood, either unsorted or a sorted T cell fraction (not recorded which). This receptor was identified in a male donor aged 10-30 years with ankylosing spondylitis or in good health (not recorded which). The chain combines TRBV24-1 with TRBJ2-1; D call uncertain. The CDR3 sequence: CATSDRIEQFF. Written as DNA, the CDR3 is TGTGCCACCAGTGACCGAATAGAGCAGTTCTTC.